This T cell receptor beta chain comes out of a study of blood T cell repertoires in COVID-19. At the level of the study: Samples taken during acute and convalescent COVID-19 were collected in the United States, Italy and Spain. T cells, B-cell-depleted T cells, or PBMCs provided the cDNA or gDNA that served as material.

V dropped 1 base and J dropped 6 bases, with 8 bases sitting between them. Germline CDR1 and CDR2: KGHSH and LQKENI. The CDR3 is 13 amino acids. As processed by the authors: Estimation of nucleated cell counts was performed using reference gene primer amplification. Profiled with immunoSEQ multiplex PCR; TCRdb holds only in-frame clones, not every one. V, J and clone size are those of that table, while D and trimming were read from the DNA. The repertoire holds about 170,000 clones, with approximately 84% as singletons. This clonotype originated in a man aged 40-49 years who had recovered from COVID-19. This chain joins TRBV18 and TRBJ2-3; no reliable D call. The sample comprised peripheral blood. The CDR3: CASSPLIADTQYF. CDR3 DNA sequence: TGTGCCAGCTCACCACTCATTGCGGATACGCAGTATTTT.